These 32 T cell receptor beta chains were sequenced from one sample in a study of T cells expressing NK-cell markers. TCRdb reprocessed the 5' RACE reads, with one entry per CDR3 protein and no DNA. This sample's table has 200,000 to 300,000 distinct CDR3 sequences. The sample was blood T cells: a sorted CD56 or NKG2C T cell subset, CD4+ or CD8+ T cells, or bulk PBMC T cells (not recorded which). The receptor set was obtained from a woman between 18 and 69 years old in good health.

The CDR3 protein is CASSLLAGRETQYF. The chain combines TRBV28 with TRBJ2-5; TCRdb outputs TRBD1, but without DNA this stays unchecked. Germline CDR1 and CDR2: MDHEN and SYDVKM. CDR3 length: 14 amino acids.

The CDR3 protein is CASSGSGPNNSPLHF. V usage is TRBV6-1 and J usage is TRBJ1-6. Germline loops: CDR1 MNHNS, CDR2 SASEGT. The CDR3 is made up of 15 amino acids.

The chain carries TRBV5-1 and TRBJ2-3; TCRdb returns TRBD1, unconfirmable since there is no DNA. Germline V gene sequence: CDR1 SGHRS, CDR2 YFSETQ. The CDR3 totals 15 residues. This chain's CDR3 is CASSSWGDRAGTQYF.

V usage is TRBV4-3 and J usage is TRBJ2-1; absent DNA, TCRdb's TRBD2 call cannot be checked. This CDR3 is built from 16 residues. From germline, CDR1 is LGHNA and CDR2 YSLEER. The CDR3 reads CASSQDGASGSYEQFF.

J is TRBJ2-1 and V is TRBV2; with no DNA, the TCRdb D assignment of TRBD2 cannot be verified. Germline-derived CDR1 and CDR2 are SNHLY and FYNNEI. This CDR3 has 15 residues. The CDR3 spells CASSEVLAVGGEQFF. Full variable domain (missing parts from reference TRBV2 and TRBJ2-1): EPEVTQTPSHQVTQMGQEVILRCVPISNHLYFYWYRQILGQKVEFLVSFYNNEISEKSEIFDDQFSVERPDGSNFTLKIRSTKLEDSAMYFCASSEVLAVGGEQFFGPGTRLTVL.

This rearrangement joins TRBV30 to TRBJ2-1. The V gene's germline CDR1 is GTSNPN and CDR2 SVGIG (reference sequence). This CDR3 has 11 residues. CDR3 residues: CAWSEINEQFF.

The chain is built from TRBV20-1 and TRBJ2-3; TCRdb's assignment of TRBD1 cannot be checked, as there is no DNA. The germline V gene has CDR1 DFQATT and CDR2 SNEGSKA (reference sequence). The CDR3 extends over 15 amino acids. The CDR3 sequence: CSARGGTANTDTQYF.

V is TRBV7-2 and J is TRBJ1-1; the D gene TCRdb calls, TRBD1, cannot be checked with no DNA. The germline gives CDR1 SGHTA, CDR2 FQGNSA. The CDR3 spans 14 residues. This CDR3 reads CASSLQDRATEAFF. Together with reference TRBV7-2 and TRBJ1-1, the CDR3 gives the full variable domain: GAGVSQSPSNKVTEKGKDVELRCDPISGHTALYWYRQSLGQGLEFLIYFQGNSAPDKSGLPSDRFSAERTGGSVSTLTIQRTQQEDSAVYLCASSLQDRATEAFFGQGTRLTVV.

The chain has TRBV5-6 and TRBJ2-1; TCRdb reports TRBD1, a call that lacks DNA to check it against. The CDR3 length is 15 residues. Germline V CDR1 and CDR2: SGHDT, YYEEEE. The CDR3 sequence: CASSLVGVYSGEQFF.

The V gene is TRBV29-1, the J gene TRBJ2-3; TCRdb names TRBD1, which stays unverified in the absence of DNA. Germline CDR1 reads SQVTM; CDR2 reads ANQGSEA. CDR3 length equals 11 residues. The CDR3 sequence: CSVETVRTQYF.

This rearrangement joins TRBV5-5 to TRBJ2-1; TCRdb outputs TRBD1, but without DNA this stays unchecked. Per germline, CDR1 SGHKS and CDR2 YYEKEE (reference sequence). The CDR3 contains 13 residues. The CDR3 sequence is CASSHGTTNEQFF.

V usage is TRBV7-6 and J usage is TRBJ2-6; the TRBD2 assignment by TCRdb is unverifiable without DNA. Germline assignment: CDR1 SGHVS and CDR2 FNYEAQ. This CDR3 contains 19 residues. This chain's CDR3 is CASSPRGASVFSGANVLTF.

The V and J genes are TRBV18 and TRBJ2-6; TCRdb gives TRBD1 as the D gene, but with no DNA this cannot be confirmed. Germline V CDR1 and CDR2: KGHSH, LQKENI. The CDR3 loop spans 17 amino acids. The CDR3 loop is CASSPPGQGSGANVLTF.

The chain couples TRBV6-5 to TRBJ2-3. Germline V gene sequence: CDR1 MNHEY, CDR2 SVGAGI. The CDR3 runs to 13 residues. The CDR3 here is CASSYSSVHTQYF.

The chain uses TRBV10-3 and TRBJ2-1; TCRdb returns TRBD1, unconfirmable since there is no DNA. CDR1 and CDR2 (germline): ENHRY, SYGVKD. The CDR3 contains 16 residues. The CDR3 loop is CAISGAGIGAYNEQFF.

V gene TRBV24-1 combines with J gene TRBJ2-4; with no DNA, the TCRdb D assignment of TRBD2 cannot be verified. The CDR3 loop spans 17 amino acids. CDR1 and CDR2 from the germline V gene are KGHDR and SFDVKD. The CDR3 loop is CATSDLPCRRDKNIQYF.

This chain uses TRBV5-1 with TRBJ2-3; TCRdb calls TRBD2, which cannot be checked without DNA. This CDR3 comprises 18 residues. CDR1 is SGHRS and CDR2 is YFSETQ in the germline V gene. This CDR3 reads CASRNRTASAGLLDTQYF.

The chain carries TRBV29-1 and TRBJ2-3; TCRdb's D call of TRBD1 is untestable without DNA. The CDR3 has 12 residues. Germline V gene lookup returns CDR1 SQVTM and CDR2 ANQGSEA. The CDR3 loop is CSVARGADTQYF.

This chain joins TRBV10-2 and TRBJ1-2; the TRBD1 assignment by TCRdb is unverifiable without DNA. Germline loops: CDR1 WSHSY, CDR2 SAAADI. The CDR3 has 15 amino acids. CDR3 residues: CASSATGTVNYGYTF.

The rearrangement uses TRBV6-2 or TRBV6-3 and TRBJ1-2. There are 15 residues in the CDR3. Germline CDR1 and CDR2: MNHEY and SVGEGT. CDR3 residues: CASSYHGTPSYGYTF.

V usage is TRBV4-3 and J usage is TRBJ1-4; TCRdb's assignment of TRBD1 cannot be checked, as there is no DNA. Germline V lookup: CDR1 LGHNA, CDR2 YSLEER. This CDR3 region has 13 residues. This chain's CDR3 is CASSRDRVEKLFF.

This sequence joins TRBV20-1 and TRBJ2-2. CDR3 length equals 14 residues. CDR1 DFQATT and CDR2 SNEGSKA come from the germline V gene (reference sequence). The CDR3 here is CSARDRLNTGELFF.

The chain couples TRBV3-1 to TRBJ1-3. The CDR3 has 12 residues. Germline loops: CDR1 LGHDT, CDR2 YNNKEL (reference sequence). CDR3 in amino acids: CASSQDRHTIYF.

The chain recombines TRBV6-1 with TRBJ2-7; TCRdb lists TRBD1, though no DNA is available to test this call. CDR1 is MNHNS, CDR2 SASEGT, per germline. There are 13 residues in the CDR3. The CDR3 loop reads CASSVDRGYEQYF.

The V call is TRBV6-5, the J call TRBJ1-3; checking the TCRdb D call of TRBD1 is not possible without DNA. The germline gives CDR1 MNHEY, CDR2 SVGAGI. There are 16 residues in the CDR3. CDR3 amino acids: CASSYSGGTTGNTIYF.

The chain is built from TRBV6-5 and TRBJ1-5; absent DNA, TCRdb's TRBD1 call cannot be checked. CDR1 and CDR2 (germline): MNHEY, SVGAGI. The CDR3 has 19 residues. The CDR3 sequence: CASSYPSGRGVYSNQPQHF.

The J gene is TRBJ2-3, the V gene TRBV13; TCRdb's D gene call, TRBD2, goes unchecked for lack of DNA. The CDR3 is 18 amino acids. Germline V gene sequence: CDR1 PRHDT, CDR2 FYEKMQ (reference sequence). CDR3 region: CASSTPLGSGSLTDTQYF.

The chain combines TRBV6-5 with TRBJ2-7; TCRdb's assignment of TRBD2 cannot be checked, as there is no DNA. The CDR3 runs to 16 residues. The germline gives CDR1 MNHEY, CDR2 SVGAGI. The CDR3 sequence is CASSYSILQLASEQYF.

The chain joins TRBV18 to TRBJ1-2; as DNA is missing, the TRBD1 call by TCRdb cannot be tested. The CDR3 length is 14 residues. From germline, CDR1 is KGHSH and CDR2 LQKENI. The CDR3 here is CASVRRDRGAGYTF.

V is TRBV7-2 and J is TRBJ2-4; TCRdb names TRBD1, which stays unverified in the absence of DNA. The germline V gene has CDR1 SGHTA and CDR2 FQGNSA. CDR3 length: 13 residues. The CDR3 spells CASAEQGVTIQYF.

The V call is TRBV5-1, the J call TRBJ2-1. The germline CDR1 and CDR2 sequences are SGHRS and YFSETQ. This CDR3 has 11 residues. The CDR3 spells CASSLDSGKFF.

This chain joins TRBV7-9 and TRBJ2-2; TCRdb gives TRBD1 as the D gene, but with no DNA this cannot be confirmed. The CDR3 loop spans 15 amino acids. The germline V gene has CDR1 SEHNR and CDR2 FQNEAQ (reference sequence). CDR3 protein: CASGSGTPSGELFFF.